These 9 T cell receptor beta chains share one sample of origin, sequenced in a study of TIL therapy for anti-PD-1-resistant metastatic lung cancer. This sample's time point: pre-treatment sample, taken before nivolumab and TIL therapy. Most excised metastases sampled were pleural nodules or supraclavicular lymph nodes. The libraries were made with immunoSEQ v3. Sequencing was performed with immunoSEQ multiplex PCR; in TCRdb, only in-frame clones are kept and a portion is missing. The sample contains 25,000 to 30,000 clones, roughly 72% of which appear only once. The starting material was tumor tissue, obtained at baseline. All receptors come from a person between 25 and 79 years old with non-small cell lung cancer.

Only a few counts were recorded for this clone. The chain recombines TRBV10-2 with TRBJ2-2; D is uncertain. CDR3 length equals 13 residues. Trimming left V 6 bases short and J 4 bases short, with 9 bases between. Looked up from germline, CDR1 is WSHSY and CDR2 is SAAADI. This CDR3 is CASRPGTTGELFF. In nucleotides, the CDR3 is TGCGCCAGCAGGCCGGGTACCACCGGGGAGCTGTTTTTT.

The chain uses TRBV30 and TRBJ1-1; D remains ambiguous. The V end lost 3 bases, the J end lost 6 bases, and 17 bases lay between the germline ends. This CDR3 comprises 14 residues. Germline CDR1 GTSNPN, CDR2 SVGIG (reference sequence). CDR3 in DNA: TGTGCCTGGAGGGAATATGTCTGGGCCCCTGAAGCTTTCTTT. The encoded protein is CAWREYVWAPEAFF.

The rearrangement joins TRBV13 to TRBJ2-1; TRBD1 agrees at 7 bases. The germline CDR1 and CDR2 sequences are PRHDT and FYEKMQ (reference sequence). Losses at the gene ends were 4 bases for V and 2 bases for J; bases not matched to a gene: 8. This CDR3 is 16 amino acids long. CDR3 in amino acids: CASSWGPGTAYNEQFF. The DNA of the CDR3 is TGTGCCAGCAGCTGGGGGCCCGGGACAGCCTACAATGAGCAGTTCTTC.

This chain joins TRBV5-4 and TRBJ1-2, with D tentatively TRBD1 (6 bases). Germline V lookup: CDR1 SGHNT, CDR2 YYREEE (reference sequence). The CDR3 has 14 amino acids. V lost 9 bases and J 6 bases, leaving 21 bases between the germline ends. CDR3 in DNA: TGTGCCATCCCGAGGGGGGTTGGGGACAATGGCTACACCTTC. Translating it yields CAIPRGVGDNGYTF.

Here the CDR3 DNA reads TGTGCCAGCAGCTCCTATAGACTGAACACCGGGGAGCTGTTTTTT. It specifies CASSSYRLNTGELFF. The rearrangement uses TRBV11-3 and TRBJ2-2; D uncertain. CDR1 and CDR2 (germline): SGHNT, YENEEA. This CDR3 is built from 15 residues. Trimming stripped 4 bases from V and 1 base from J, with 10 bases between.

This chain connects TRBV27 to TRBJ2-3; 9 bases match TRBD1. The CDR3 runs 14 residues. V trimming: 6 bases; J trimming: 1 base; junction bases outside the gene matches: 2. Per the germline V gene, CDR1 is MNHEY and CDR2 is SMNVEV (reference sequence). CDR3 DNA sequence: TGTGCCAGCAGAGACAGGGGGGGCACAGATACGCAGTATTTT. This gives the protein CASRDRGGTDTQYF.

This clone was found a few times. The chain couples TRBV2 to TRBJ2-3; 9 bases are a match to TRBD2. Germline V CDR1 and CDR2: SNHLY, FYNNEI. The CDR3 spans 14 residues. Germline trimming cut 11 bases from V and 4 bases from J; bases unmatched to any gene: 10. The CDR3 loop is CAGSERGAPDTQYF. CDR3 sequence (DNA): TGTGCCGGGTCTGAGCGGGGGGCCCCAGATACGCAGTATTTT.

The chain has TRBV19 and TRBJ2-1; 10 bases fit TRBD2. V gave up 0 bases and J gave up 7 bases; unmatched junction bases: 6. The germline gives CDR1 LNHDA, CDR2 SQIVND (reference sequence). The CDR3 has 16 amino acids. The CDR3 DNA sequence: TGTGCCAGTAGTATAGATTTAGCGGGGGGAAGTAATGAGCAGTTCTTC. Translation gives CASSIDLAGGSNEQFF.

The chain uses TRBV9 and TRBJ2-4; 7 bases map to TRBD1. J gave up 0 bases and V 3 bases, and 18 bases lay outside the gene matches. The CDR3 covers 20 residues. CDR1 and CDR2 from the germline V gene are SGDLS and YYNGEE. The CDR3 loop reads CASSEKDRIGGSLAKNIQYF. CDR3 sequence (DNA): TGTGCCAGCAGCGAAAAGGACAGGATAGGCGGAAGTCTAGCCAAAAACATTCAGTACTTC.